This T cell receptor (beta chain) was profiled in a study of blood T cells in healthy people across ages. Study outcomes and limitations: Significant beta diversity loss was already apparent by age roughly 43, declining roughly linearly.

Trimming cost V 0 bases and J 7 bases, with 22 bases left between them. The CDR3 is made up of 18 amino acids. Germline V gene sequence: CDR1 MGHRA, CDR2 YSYEKL. Notes on this clonotype: Antigen unknown.

Through a sample-barcoded 5' primer and a J-beta primer mix, a second PCR was run for roughly 6 to 11 cycles. TCRdb ran MiXCR on the 5' RACE reads and lists one entry per CDR3 protein. The sample includes 700,000 to 950,000 distinct CDR3 sequences, 58% of them seen just once. The V gene is TRBV4-1, the J gene TRBJ2-1; D not resolved. Sequenced sample: blood. The sequence was collected from a young man in good health. CDR3 DNA sequence: TGCGCCAGCAGCCAAGATTCTTACCGCGCGCACGGTCTGAATGAGCAGTTCTTC. Encoded protein: CASSQDSYRAHGLNEQFF.